This is a list of T cell receptor beta chains from one sample in a study of cytomegalovirus exposure and HLA in healthy donors. Some clones are missing from TCRdb's copy, which holds only in-frame ones; the method was immunoSEQ multiplex PCR. This sample has 150,000 to 250,000 clones, with approximately 85% found just once. Input material: PBMCs. The receptors originated from a girl aged 5 to 17 in good health and CMV-seropositive. Each CDR3 is given with its conserved first and last residue. D genes are given only for firm matches. Size tells how often a clone was seen (once, few, many) or the class of an expanded clone, and some rows leave it out.

>few|TRBD1|TRBJ1-1|TRBV18
TGTGCCAGCTCACAAGGGACAGGGGGCACTGAAGCTTTCTTT
CASSQGTGGTEAFF
>NA|TRBD2|TRBJ2-1|TRBV10-2
TGCGCCAGCAGTGAGTCTACCGTAGCGGGGGGCCGGAGGTGGCAGTTCTTC
CASSESTVAGGRRWQFF
>once|TRBD2|TRBJ2-5|TRBV4-2
TGTGCCAGCAGCCAAAGACTAGCGGGGCAAGAGACCCAGTACTTC
CASSQRLAGQETQYF
>NA|TRBD1|TRBJ2-1|TRBV4-2
TGTGCCAGCAGCCAAGATCTTACAGGGGCGGCCTACAATGAGCAGTTCTTC
CASSQDLTGAAYNEQFF
>NA|TRBD2|TRBJ2-3|TRBV4-2
TGTGCCAGCAGCCAAGATCTCGGGGGGGGCACAGATACGCAGTATTTT
CASSQDLGGGTDTQYF
>NA|TRBD1|TRBJ1-6|TRBV27
TGTGCCAGCAGTCAACAGACAGGGCACAATTCACCCCTCCACTTT
CASSQQTGHNSPLHF
>NA|NA|TRBJ2-3|TRBV9
TGTGCCAGCAGCGAGGATGGTAGCTTAGCAGATACGCAGTATTTT
CASSEDGSLADTQYF
>NA|TRBD1|TRBJ1-5|TRBV7-2
TGTGCCAGCAGCTCCGGGACAGGGGGCCAGCATTTT
CASSSGTGGQHF
>few|TRBD2|TRBJ2-3|TRBV6-4
TGTGCCAGCAGTTCCGGGACTAGTGATGGCTACGATACGCAGTATTTT
CASSSGTSDGYDTQYF
>NA|TRBD1|TRBJ1-6|TRBV11-3
TGTGCCAGCACCCAGGGACAGGGGAGCTCCTATAATTCACCCCTCCACTTT
CASTQGQGSSYNSPLHF
>once|NA|TRBJ1-1|TRBV5-6
TGTGCCAGCAACCTGGCCCAGGAACACACTGAAGCTTTCTTT
CASNLAQEHTEAFF
>NA|TRBD2|TRBJ2-1|TRBV19
TGTGCCAGTAGTATAGTGGGACTAGCGGGGGTATACAATGAGCAGTTCTTC
CASSIVGLAGVYNEQFF
>NA|NA|TRBJ2-1|TRBV6-5
TGTGCCAGCAGTTACGGGGGCATGGGGAATGAGCAGTTCTTC
CASSYGGMGNEQFF
>NA|TRBD1|TRBJ1-6|TRBV19
TGTGCCAGTAGTGCCCGGAAGGACAGGGCTTCACCCCTCCACTTT
CASSARKDRASPLHF
>once|NA|TRBJ1-1|TRBV5-1
TGCGCCAGCAGCGCCACAGGGATGAACACTGAAGCTTTCTTT
CASSATGMNTEAFF
>NA|NA|TRBJ2-3|TRBV30
TGTGCCTGGAGTGGAGGGGGGGCTAGCACAGATACGCAGTATTTT
CAWSGGGASTDTQYF
>NA|NA|TRBJ2-7|TRBV6-5
TGTGCCAGCAGCCCAGGGGTCAACGAGCAGTACTTC
CASSPGVNEQYF
>NA|NA|TRBJ2-4|TRBV5-4
TGTGCCAGCAGCCGCGAAAACATTCAGTACTTC
CASSRENIQYF
>NA|NA|TRBJ2-3|TRBV2
TGTGCCACCAGACCCCAGGGGACGTCAGATACGCAGTATTTT
CATRPQGTSDTQYF
>NA|NA|TRBJ2-7|TRBV19
TGTGCCAGTAGTATCGACAGGCCTCCCTCCTACGAGCAGTACTTC
CASSIDRPPSYEQYF
>NA|NA|TRBJ2-3|TRBV5-4
TGTGCCAGCTTATTAGATGGCACAGATACGCAGTATTTT
CASLLDGTDTQYF
>once|NA|TRBJ2-7|TRBV29-1
TGCAGCGTGGAGGACAGATGGGGGGGGTACGAGCAGTACTTC
CSVEDRWGGYEQYF
>NA|TRBD1|TRBJ2-5|TRBV9
TGTGCCAGCAGCTTTGCCGGGACAGAAGAAGAGACCCAGTACTTC
CASSFAGTEEETQYF
>once|NA|TRBJ1-1|TRBV6-1
TGTGCCAGCAGTACCCAGGGAGGGGAAGCTTTCTTT
CASSTQGGEAFF
>NA|TRBD2|TRBJ2-1|TRBV13
TGTGCCAGCAGCTTATTTAGCGGGGGGCCAGGGAGGTTCTTC
CASSLFSGGPGRFF
>NA|NA|TRBJ1-2|TRBV21-1
TGTGCCAGCAACAAGTGTTCGTATGGCTACACCTTC
CASNKCSYGYTF
>NA|TRBD1|TRBJ2-2|TRBV5-4
TGTGCCAGCAGCTCGGGACAGGGGAACACCGGGGAGCTGTTTTTT
CASSSGQGNTGELFF
>once|NA|TRBJ1-5|TRBV6-5
TGTGCCAGCAGTTACTCGGGCACAGGGCGTCAGCCCCAGCATTTT
CASSYSGTGRQPQHF
>NA|NA|TRBJ2-7|TRBV6-1
TGTGCCAGCGTTGGATGGAGGGACTACGAGCAGTACTTC
CASVGWRDYEQYF
>NA|NA|TRBJ2-7|TRBV4-1
TGCGCCAGCAGCCAAACAGGAGCGAAGAGCTACGAGCGGTACTTC
CASSQTGAKSYERYF
>NA|TRBD2|TRBJ2-1|TRBV27
TGTGCCAGCAGTCTGGGACTAGCGGATGAGCAGTTCTTC
CASSLGLADEQFF
>NA|NA|TRBJ1-2|TRBV9
TGTGCCAGCAGCGTAGAAAGTTCAGATGGCTACACCTTC
CASSVESSDGYTF
>NA|NA|TRBJ2-1|TRBV4-2
TGTGCCAGCAGCCAGTTCGGGAGCTTAAACAATGAGCAGTTCTTC
CASSQFGSLNNEQFF
>NA|NA|TRBJ2-3|TRBV7-8
TGTGCCAGCAGCTTACAGGGCAGGGGATTGACAGATACGCAGTATTTT
CASSLQGRGLTDTQYF
>NA|TRBD2|TRBJ2-1|TRBV19
TGTGCCAGTAGTATTAGCGCGGGGGGTCACAATGAGCAGTTCTTC
CASSISAGGHNEQFF
>NA|NA|TRBJ1-1|TRBV4-3
TGCGCCAGCAGCCAAGAACAGTCAGGTGAAGCTTTCTTT
CASSQEQSGEAFF
>NA|TRBD1|TRBJ2-7|TRBV29-1
TGCAGCGCTGCACCCGGGACAGGGGCTGAGGGGGAGCAGTACTTC
CSAAPGTGAEGEQYF
>NA|NA|TRBJ2-1|TRBV29-1
TGCAGCGTCCGGGGGTCCTACAATGAGCAGTTCTTC
CSVRGSYNEQFF
>NA|TRBD2|TRBJ2-3|TRBV5-4
TGTGCCAGCAGCTTGGGGGTAGCGGGGGGCCCCGCAGATACGCAGTATTTT
CASSLGVAGGPADTQYF
>NA|NA|TRBJ2-5|TRBV5-4
TGTGCCAGCAGCTTGGGGGGGCTAGAGACCCAGTACTTC
CASSLGGLETQYF
>NA|NA|TRBJ2-5|TRBV25-1
TGTGCCAGCAGTGAACCGCTAGACCCCCCGTACCAAGAGACCCAGTACTTC
CASSEPLDPPYQETQYF
>NA|TRBD1|TRBJ1-6|TRBV10-2
TGCGCCAGCAGTGTGGACAGGGGTAATTCACCCCTCCACTTT
CASSVDRGNSPLHF
>NA|NA|TRBJ2-5|TRBV2
TGTGCCAGCAGTGACCCCTCCCACGGGGAGACCCAGTACTTC
CASSDPSHGETQYF
>NA|TRBD1|TRBJ1-5|TRBV10-2
TGCGCCAGCAGTGGGGACAGGGGTAACAATCAGCCCCAGCATTTT
CASSGDRGNNQPQHF
>NA|NA|TRBJ1-1|TRBV4-3
TGCGCCAGCAGCCAAGAGAGGGGGGGGAAAGCTTTCTTT
CASSQERGGKAFF
>NA|TRBD1|TRBJ1-5|TRBV11-2
TGTGCCAGCAGCTTTGACAGGGTGGGGAATCAGCCCCAGCATTTT
CASSFDRVGNQPQHF
>NA|NA|TRBJ1-5|TRBV5-6
TGTGCCAGCAGCCCAAGGGGGACGGGCAATCAGCCCCAGCATTTT
CASSPRGTGNQPQHF
>NA|NA|TRBJ1-4|TRBV9
TGTGCCAGCAGCGTAGAGAGGGGGTCGGAAAAACTGTTTTTT
CASSVERGSEKLFF
>NA|NA|TRBJ2-3|TRBV5-5
TGTGCCAGCAGCTTGTTACTAACAGATACGCAGTATTTT
CASSLLLTDTQYF
>NA|TRBD1|TRBJ2-2|TRBV18
TGTGCCACCGGCCGACAGGGCTTGACCGGGGAGCTGTTTTTT
CATGRQGLTGELFF
>NA|TRBD1|TRBJ1-1|TRBV11-2
TGTGCCAGCAGCTCCGGACAGGTGGGGCACACTGAAGCTTTCTTT
CASSSGQVGHTEAFF
>NA|NA|TRBJ2-7|TRBV19
TGTGCCAGTAGTCCTCGGACTACACCCTACGAGCAGTACTTC
CASSPRTTPYEQYF
>NA|NA|TRBJ1-1|TRBV7-8
TGTGCCAGCAGCTTAGACGACACGGATTACACTGAAGCTTTCTTT
CASSLDDTDYTEAFF
>NA|TRBD2|TRBJ2-1|TRBV5-1
TGCGCCAGCAGTCCCCCCAGCGGGGGGATTTACAATGAGCAGTTCTTC
CASSPPSGGIYNEQFF
>NA|TRBD1|TRBJ2-2|TRBV10-1
TGCGCCAGCAGTGACGCCGGGACAGCAAACACCGGGGAGCTGTTTTTT
CASSDAGTANTGELFF